The 9 T cell receptor beta chains given below trace back to one sample, sequenced in a study of blood T cells in healthy people across ages. Primers used in a second PCR of about 7 to 12 cycles were a sample-barcoded 5' primer and a J-beta primer mix. TCRdb reprocessed the 5' RACE reads via MiXCR and lists one record per CDR3 protein. The data show roughly 500,000 distinct CDR3 sequences, approximately 27% seen once. Specimen: blood. These receptors were obtained from a woman in her seventies in good health.

The genes are TRBV4-3 and TRBJ2-7, with D uncertain. CDR3 length equals 13 residues. The V gene's germline CDR1 is LGHNA and CDR2 YSLEER. V dropped 0 bases and J dropped 6 bases, with 9 bases sitting between them. The CDR3 DNA is TGCGCCAGCAGCCAAGATTCAGGTGGCGAGCAGTACTTC. Its protein is CASSQDSGGEQYF.

V is TRBV7-3 and J is TRBJ2-2, with D unclear. The CDR3 is 15 residues long. With 6 bases removed from V and 6 bases from J, the gap between germline ends came to 17 bases. The V gene's germline CDR1 is SGHTA and CDR2 FQGTGA. CDR3 sequence: CASRAIAGDAGELFF. CDR3 nucleotide sequence: TGTGCCAGCAGGGCAATCGCAGGAGACGCCGGGGAGCTGTTTTTT.

This clonotype was detected only a few times. The rearrangement links TRBV5-1 to TRBJ2-5; perhaps TRBD2 as D (6 bases). The CDR3 consists of 16 residues. Trimming stripped 4 bases from V and 4 bases from J, with 20 bases between. In germline, CDR1 is SGHRS, CDR2 YFSETQ. Here the CDR3 reads CASSQTRRSRGETQYF. CDR3 sequence (DNA): TGCGCCAGCAGCCAGACTAGAAGGTCCCGGGGAGAGACCCAGTACTTC.

This chain links TRBV5-1 with TRBJ1-2; 7 bases fit TRBD1. The J segment lost 7 bases and the V segment lost 2 bases, leaving 5 bases of the junction unmatched. CDR1 SGHRS and CDR2 YFSETQ come from the germline V gene. The CDR3 contains 13 residues. CDR3 sequence (DNA): TGCGCCAGCAGCTTAAACAGGGGAAGTGGCTACACCTTC. Its translation is CASSLNRGSGYTF. Together with reference TRBV5-1 and TRBJ1-2, the CDR3 gives the full variable domain: KAGVTQTPRYLIKTRGQQVTLSCSPISGHRSVSWYQQTPGQGLQFLFEYFSETQRNKGNFPGRFSGRQFSNSRSEMNVSTLELGDSALYLCASSLNRGSGYTFGSGTRLTVV.

The chain recombines TRBV7-2 with TRBJ2-5; maybe TRBD2 (5 bases). The J call may be mistaken, given a closer DNA end match to TRBJ2-1. The CDR3 loop spans 15 amino acids. Per germline, CDR1 SGHTA and CDR2 FQGNSA. This chain's CDR3 is CASRRGMGPYNEQFF. In DNA form, the CDR3 reads TGTGCCAGCAGGAGAGGGATGGGTCCCTACAATGAGCAGTTCTTC.

This clonotype was counted only a few times. The rearrangement joins TRBV6-5 to TRBJ1-1, with 7 bases aligning to TRBD1. The CDR3 loop spans 13 amino acids. The germline V gene encodes CDR1 MNHEY and CDR2 SVGAGI. J was trimmed by 0 bases and V by 11 bases; bases with no gene match: 6. DNA of the CDR3: TGTGCCTCAGAGGACAGGATGAACACTGAAGCTTTCTTT. Amino acids: CASEDRMNTEAFF.

The CDR3 sequence is CAWSRLKFSYEQYF. CDR3 sequence (DNA): TGTGCCTGGTCAAGATTGAAGTTTTCCTACGAGCAGTACTTC. J is TRBJ2-5 and V is TRBV30; D not resolved. TRBJ2-7 explains the end of the DNA better; the J call may be wrong. The CDR3 is made up of 14 amino acids. Per germline, CDR1 GTSNPN and CDR2 SVGIG (reference sequence).

This chain joins TRBV12-3 or TRBV12-4 and TRBJ2-5; D unclear. Matching the DNA end better, TRBJ2-1 makes the J call doubtful. The CDR3 totals 12 residues. CDR3 amino acids: CASKEGLSEQFF. The CDR3 DNA follows: TGTGCCAGCAAGGAAGGTTTGAGTGAGCAGTTCTTC.

The chain links TRBV7-3 to TRBJ2-7, with 11 nucleotides matching TRBD1. The V gene end was trimmed by 5 bases and the J gene end by 1 base; junction bases not matched to a gene: 7. CDR1 and CDR2 (germline): SGHTA, FQGTGA. The CDR3 is 16 amino acids. CDR3 sequence reads: CASSPNGQGASYEQYF. The DNA for the CDR3 is TGTGCCAGCAGCCCCAATGGACAGGGGGCTTCCTACGAGCAGTACTTC.